The next 19 T cell receptor beta chains were all read from a single sample in a study of cytomegalovirus exposure and HLA in healthy donors. PCR was performed using 60 Vbeta and 13 Jbeta primers. Profiled with immunoSEQ multiplex PCR; TCRdb holds only in-frame clones, not every one. In the table there are approximately 210,000 clones, about 83% of which are singletons. The sample consisted of PBMCs. Receptor source: a woman aged 45-65 years in good health and CMV-seropositive.

This clone has just one count. The J gene is TRBJ1-1, the V gene TRBV28, with D perhaps matching TRBD1 (6 bases). The length of the CDR3 is 14 residues. Trimming stripped 8 bases from V and 5 bases from J, with 18 bases between. The germline V gene encodes CDR1 MDHEN and CDR2 SYDVKM. CDR3 protein: CASGIQGVSTEAFF. The CDR3, as DNA: TGTGCCAGCGGAATACAGGGAGTCAGTACTGAAGCTTTCTTT.

V is TRBV6-5 and J is TRBJ2-4; TRBD1 is a possible D gene (5 bases). The CDR3 is made up of 13 amino acids. Germline V lookup: CDR1 MNHEY, CDR2 SVGAGI. Trimming stripped 5 bases from V and 0 bases from J, with 5 bases between. Written as DNA, the CDR3 is TGTGCCAGCAGTGACAGAGCCAAAAACATTCAGTACTTC. Translated, it gives CASSDRAKNIQYF.

A single count supports this clone. This sequence joins TRBV28 and TRBJ2-1; D might be TRBD2 (6 bases). The length of the CDR3 is 13 residues. V dropped 4 bases and J dropped 5 bases, with 9 bases sitting between them. CDR1 and CDR2 from the germline V gene are MDHEN and SYDVKM. The CDR3 nucleotides are TGTGCCAGCAGTTGGGGGGTTAACAATGAGCAGTTCTTC. It yields the protein CASSWGVNNEQFF.

The rearrangement links TRBV27 to TRBJ2-7, with 9 bases identical to TRBD2. Germline V gene sequence: CDR1 MNHEY, CDR2 SMNVEV (reference sequence). The J segment lost 3 bases and the V segment lost 2 bases, leaving 2 bases of the junction unmatched. The CDR3 extends over 14 amino acids. CDR3 protein: CASSLKLAGYEQYF. The CDR3, as DNA: TGTGCCAGCAGTTTAAAACTAGCGGGCTACGAGCAGTACTTC.

This clone was counted once. V is TRBV19 and J is TRBJ1-6; 9 positions agree with TRBD1. With 6 bases clipped from V and 10 bases from J, the junction kept 7 bases outside the gene matches. CDR1 LNHDA and CDR2 SQIVND come from the germline V gene (reference sequence). This CDR3 is built from 14 residues. CDR3 DNA: TGTGCCAGTAGGAAACAGGGGGCGCAATCACCCCTCCACTTT. Its protein product is CASRKQGAQSPLHF.

The chain recombines TRBV29-1 with TRBJ1-2, with 8 bases matching TRBD1. V was pared by 4 bases and J by 8 bases, with 3 bases of the junction left unmatched. CDR1 and CDR2 (germline): SQVTM, ANQGSEA. The CDR3 has 11 residues. Here the CDR3 reads CSVGGQGGYTF. The CDR3 bases are TGCAGCGTTGGTGGACAGGGCGGCTACACCTTC.

The J gene is TRBJ2-7, the V gene TRBV5-8; D remains ambiguous. This CDR3 is 12 amino acids long. The ends were cut back, 4 bases at V and 3 bases at J, with 8 bases in the middle. Germline V gives CDR1 SGHTS, CDR2 YDEGEE. The CDR3 nucleotides are TGTGCCAGCAGCGATAACAGCTACGAGCAGTACTTC. Protein: CASSDNSYEQYF.

The rearrangement links TRBV19 to TRBJ1-4; no firm D call. CDR1 is LNHDA, CDR2 SQIVND, per germline (reference sequence). This CDR3 comprises 14 residues. Trimming shortened V by 4 bases and J by 10 bases, and 16 bases separated the two germline ends. CDR3 residues: CASSTSGREGKLFF. For the CDR3, the DNA is TGTGCCAGTAGTACCTCCGGGAGGGAGGGAAAACTGTTTTTT.

The chain uses TRBV6-6 and TRBJ2-7, with 8 bases fitting TRBD2. This CDR3 contains 14 residues. Germline V gives CDR1 MNHNY, CDR2 SVGAGI (reference sequence). Trimming took 6 bases from V and 3 from J; bases not matched to a gene: 7. CDR3 nucleotides: TGTGCCAGCAGCGTCGGGGGGGTTAACTACGAGCAGTACTTC. Translating it yields CASSVGGVNYEQYF.

CDR3 in amino acids: CASREDRGYNEQFF. DNA for the CDR3: TGTGCCAGTAGAGAGGACAGGGGCTACAATGAGCAGTTCTTC. This chain links TRBV6-5 with TRBJ2-1; the match to TRBD1 covers 9 bases. The CDR3 is 14 residues long. Germline V gene sequence: CDR1 MNHEY, CDR2 SVGAGI. The trim removed 9 bases at V and 3 bases at J, leaving 6 bases unmatched.

The rearrangement links TRBV28 to TRBJ2-5; D is perhaps TRBD1 (6 bases). The J call is in doubt because the DNA end fits TRBJ2-7 better. The CDR3 totals 12 residues. Per the germline V gene, CDR1 is MDHEN and CDR2 is SYDVKM. In DNA, the CDR3 is TGTGCCAGCAGGCGACAGGTCTACGAGCAGTACTTC. Protein: CASRRQVYEQYF.

This chain joins TRBV14 and TRBJ1-1; TRBD1 agrees at 8 bases. Germline V lookup: CDR1 SGHDN, CDR2 FVKESK. This CDR3 is 14 amino acids long. V lost 4 bases to trimming and J lost 7 bases; unmatched junction nucleotides: 8. In DNA form, the CDR3 reads TGTGCCAGCAGCCTTGCTTCCGGGACAGGTGAAGCTTTCTTT. Translated, it gives CASSLASGTGEAFF.

This chain uses TRBV30 with TRBJ1-2, with no clear D. Looked up from germline, CDR1 is GTSNPN and CDR2 is SVGIG (reference sequence). Trimming removed 0 bases at V and 0 bases at J, with 11 bases between. There are 15 residues in the CDR3. CDR3 in DNA: TGTGCCTGGAGTGTACTAGGGCAGCCTAACTATGGCTACACCTTC. Its translation: CAWSVLGQPNYGYTF.

V gene TRBV15 combines with J gene TRBJ1-5, with 7 bases aligning to TRBD1. This CDR3 is built from 15 residues. CDR1 is LNHNV and CDR2 is YYDKDF in the germline V gene (reference sequence). V was pared by 8 bases and J by 0 bases, with 7 bases of the junction left unmatched. CDR3 sequence reads: CATGTASYSNQPQHF. CDR3 sequence (DNA): TGTGCCACCGGGACAGCGTCTTATAGCAATCAGCCCCAGCATTTT. The full variable domain, rest sourced from reference TRBV15 and TRBJ1-5, is DAMVIQNPRYQVTQFGKPVTLSCSQTLNHNVMYWYQQKSSQAPKLLFHYYDKDFNNEADTPDNFQSRRPNTSFCFLDIRSPGLGDTAMYLCATGTASYSNQPQHFGDGTRLSIL.

This chain connects TRBV10-3 to TRBJ2-7; 11 nucleotides align to TRBD2. The CDR3 contains 16 residues. The germline gives CDR1 ENHRY, CDR2 SYGVKD. V trimming: 6 bases; J trimming: 1 base; junction bases outside the gene matches: 8. The CDR3 region has the DNA TGTGCCATCAGGAGTCCCGGGACTAGCGGATCCTACGAGCAGTACTTC. Amino acid sequence: CAIRSPGTSGSYEQYF.

This sequence joins TRBV4-1 and TRBJ2-5; 7 nucleotides agree with TRBD1. This CDR3 contains 15 residues. In germline, CDR1 is MGHRA, CDR2 YSYEKL. J was trimmed by 4 bases and V by 1 base; bases with no gene match: 6. The CDR3 nucleotides read TGCGCCAGCAGCCAAGTGACAGGGACACGAGAGACCCAGTACTTC. Its translation: CASSQVTGTRETQYF.

This chain connects TRBV15 to TRBJ1-1; maybe TRBD1 (5 bases). The germline V gene encodes CDR1 LNHNV and CDR2 YYDKDF (reference sequence). The CDR3 totals 14 residues. V lost 4 bases and J 5 bases, leaving 14 bases between the germline ends. For the CDR3, the DNA is TGTGCCACCAGCATCATGACAGATTGGACTGAAGCTTTCTTT. It codes for CATSIMTDWTEAFF.

The chain couples TRBV6-5 to TRBJ1-2, with 11 positions matching TRBD1. The CDR3 extends over 15 amino acids. The V and J ends lost 5 bases and 4 bases, in that order; junction bases with no gene match: 6. The germline V gene has CDR1 MNHEY and CDR2 SVGAGI. This CDR3 is CASSTGQGATYGYTF. The DNA for the CDR3 is TGTGCCAGCAGTACTGGACAGGGGGCGACCTATGGCTACACCTTC.

This clone was counted a few times. The chain carries TRBV4-1 and TRBJ1-5; 10 bases match TRBD1. V gave up 0 bases and J gave up 6 bases; unmatched junction bases: 8. Germline loops: CDR1 MGHRA, CDR2 YSYEKL. This CDR3 has 17 residues. The CDR3 DNA sequence: TGCGCCAGCAGCCAAGATGGGGCGACAGGGGGCGGTCAGCCCCAGCATTTT. Protein sequence: CASSQDGATGGGQPQHF.